This entry lists 5 T cell receptor beta chains sequenced from one sample in a study of CD8 T cells in Susac syndrome. cDNA came from roughly 0.5 to 1 ug RNA primed by random hexamers. TCRdb processed the immunoSEQ multiplex PCR reads anew with MiXCR; each CDR3 protein has one entry. This sample carries hundreds of thousands of distinct CDR3 sequences, 80% to 95% of them seen once, and the ten largest clones take approximately 0.13%. Sequencing input: CD8+ T cells from PBMCs. The receptors here all came from a human donor with multiple sclerosis.

The chain has TRBV27 and TRBJ1-4, with D possibly TRBD1 on 6 matching bases. Deletions cut 6 bases from V and 2 bases from J, with 19 bases between. The CDR3 extends over 17 amino acids. CDR1 is MNHEY and CDR2 is SMNVEV in the germline V gene (reference sequence). CDR3 DNA sequence: TGTGCCAGCAGAATCACAGGGTTTGGCGGGACTAATGAAAAACTGTTTTTT. Its translation: CASRITGFGGTNEKLFF.

The V gene is TRBV20-1, the J gene TRBJ2-7; TRBD2 matches 9 bases. After removal of 0 bases from V and 3 bases from J, the junction contained 6 bases not matched to a gene. This CDR3 is 15 amino acids long. Germline V gene data show CDR1 as DFQATT and CDR2 as SNEGSKA (reference sequence). CDR3 protein: CSARDLAGGGYEQYF. In DNA, the CDR3 is TGCAGTGCTAGAGATTTGGCGGGGGGGGGCTACGAGCAGTACTTC.

The V gene is TRBV7-8, the J gene TRBJ2-5; 7 bases agree with TRBD1. Germline lookup yields CDR1 SGHVS and CDR2 FQNEAQ. Losses at the gene ends were 5 bases for V and 2 bases for J; bases not matched to a gene: 5. CDR3 length: 14 amino acids. The CDR3, as DNA: TGTGCCAGCAGCACAACAGGGGCGCAAGAGACCCAGTACTTC. Translated, it gives CASSTTGAQETQYF.

This clonotype has a single count. This chain joins TRBV5-1 and TRBJ2-1; tentative D call: TRBD1 (5 bases). The CDR3 is 15 amino acids. Germline CDR1 SGHRS, CDR2 YFSETQ. Trimming took off 0 bases at V and 10 bases at J, with 17 bases between the two ends. This chain's CDR3 is CASSLATDGASEQFF. CDR3 nucleotide sequence: TGCGCCAGCAGCTTGGCCACAGATGGGGCGAGCGAGCAGTTCTTC.

The chain combines TRBV6-2 or TRBV6-3 with TRBJ1-3; D possibly corresponds to TRBD1 (5 bases). There are 14 residues in the CDR3. The ends were cut back, 6 bases at V and 9 bases at J, with 18 bases in the middle. Germline CDR1 MNHEY, CDR2 SVGEGT. The CDR3: CASRDVRGGGTIYF. CDR3 DNA sequence: TGTGCCAGCAGGGATGTTCGTGGGGGAGGCACCATATATTTT.